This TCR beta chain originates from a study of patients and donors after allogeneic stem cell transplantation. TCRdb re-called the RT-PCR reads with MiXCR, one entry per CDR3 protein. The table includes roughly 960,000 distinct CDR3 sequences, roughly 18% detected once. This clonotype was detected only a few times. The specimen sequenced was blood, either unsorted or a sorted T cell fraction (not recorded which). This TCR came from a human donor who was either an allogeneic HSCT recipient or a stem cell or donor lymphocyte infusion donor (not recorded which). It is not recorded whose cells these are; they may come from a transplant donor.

This CDR3 is CAWSRGDRREKLFF. In nucleotides, the CDR3 is TGTGCCTGGAGTAGGGGGGACCGGCGTGAAAAACTGTTTTTT. The chain carries TRBV30 and TRBJ1-4; D possibly corresponds to TRBD1 (6 bases). The V gene's germline CDR1 is GTSNPN and CDR2 SVGIG (reference sequence). The V gene lost 2 bases and the J gene lost 7 bases, with 14 bases spanning the gap. The CDR3 totals 14 residues.